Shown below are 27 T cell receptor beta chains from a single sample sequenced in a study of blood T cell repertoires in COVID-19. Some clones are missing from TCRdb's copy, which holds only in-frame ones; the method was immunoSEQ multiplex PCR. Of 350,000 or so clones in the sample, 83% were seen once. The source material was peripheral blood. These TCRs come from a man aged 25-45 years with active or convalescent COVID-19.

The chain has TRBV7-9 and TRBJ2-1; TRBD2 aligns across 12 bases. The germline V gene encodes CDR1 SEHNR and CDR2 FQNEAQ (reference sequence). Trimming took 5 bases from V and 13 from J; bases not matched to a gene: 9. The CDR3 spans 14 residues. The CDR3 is CASSLRTSGTAQFF. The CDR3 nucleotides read TGTGCCAGCAGCCTCCGGACTAGCGGGACGGCCCAGTTCTTC. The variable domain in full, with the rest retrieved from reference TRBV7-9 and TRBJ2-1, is DTGVSQNPRHKITKRGQNVTFRCDPISEHNRLYWYRQTLGQGPEFLTYFQNEAQLEKSRLLSDRFSAERPKGSFSTLEIQRTEQGDSAMYLCASSLRTSGTAQFFGPGTRLTVL.

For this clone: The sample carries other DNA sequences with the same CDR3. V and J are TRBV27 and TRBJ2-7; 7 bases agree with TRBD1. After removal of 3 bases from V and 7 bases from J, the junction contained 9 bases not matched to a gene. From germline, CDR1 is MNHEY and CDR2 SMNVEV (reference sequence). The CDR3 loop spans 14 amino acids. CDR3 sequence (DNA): TGTGCCAGCAGTTTCCCCGACAGGGCCTGGGAGCAGTACTTC. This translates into CASSFPDRAWEQYF.

The CDR3 bases are TGTGCCAGCAGTTTATCTGGGAGCTCTGGAAACACCATATATTTT. Translation gives CASSLSGSSGNTIYF. The chain recombines TRBV27 with TRBJ1-3, with D uncertain. CDR3 length equals 15 residues. The germline V gene encodes CDR1 MNHEY and CDR2 SMNVEV (reference sequence). Trimming shortened V by 0 bases and J by 0 bases, and 6 bases separated the two germline ends.

The CDR3 DNA reads as TGTGCCAGCAGTTCCTTTTCATACCAGGGGTATAGCAATCAGCCCCAGCATTTT. Amino acid sequence: CASSSFSYQGYSNQPQHF. The chain couples TRBV28 to TRBJ1-5; maybe TRBD1 (6 bases). V lost 4 bases, J lost 0 bases, and 19 bases lay in between. CDR1 is MDHEN and CDR2 is SYDVKM in the germline V gene. The CDR3 sequence is 18 residues long.

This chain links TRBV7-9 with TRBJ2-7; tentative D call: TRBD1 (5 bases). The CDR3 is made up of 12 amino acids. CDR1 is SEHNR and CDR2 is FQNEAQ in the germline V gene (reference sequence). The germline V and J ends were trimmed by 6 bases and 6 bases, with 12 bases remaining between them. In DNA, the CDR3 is TGTGCCAGCAGGCAGGGTGATGGCGAGCAGTACTTC. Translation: CASRQGDGEQYF.

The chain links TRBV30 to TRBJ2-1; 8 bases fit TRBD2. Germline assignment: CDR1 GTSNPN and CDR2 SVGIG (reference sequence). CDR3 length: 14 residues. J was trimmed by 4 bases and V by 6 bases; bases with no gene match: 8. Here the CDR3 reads CACSGAGVYNEQFF. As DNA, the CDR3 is TGTGCCTGCTCAGGAGCGGGGGTTTACAATGAGCAGTTCTTC.

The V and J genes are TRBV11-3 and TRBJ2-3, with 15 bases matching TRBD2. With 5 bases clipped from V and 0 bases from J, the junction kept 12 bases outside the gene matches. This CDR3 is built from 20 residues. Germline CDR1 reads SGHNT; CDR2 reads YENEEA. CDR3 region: CASSAPGLAGGLASTDTQYF. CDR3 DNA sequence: TGTGCCAGCAGCGCTCCGGGACTAGCGGGAGGCCTCGCTAGCACAGATACGCAGTATTTT.

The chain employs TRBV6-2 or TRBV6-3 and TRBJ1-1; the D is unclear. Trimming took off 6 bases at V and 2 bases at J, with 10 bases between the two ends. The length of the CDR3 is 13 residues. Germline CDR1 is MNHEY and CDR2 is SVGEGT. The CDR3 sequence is CASSLTPNTEAFF. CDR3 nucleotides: TGTGCCAGCAGCCTGACACCAAACACTGAAGCTTTCTTT.

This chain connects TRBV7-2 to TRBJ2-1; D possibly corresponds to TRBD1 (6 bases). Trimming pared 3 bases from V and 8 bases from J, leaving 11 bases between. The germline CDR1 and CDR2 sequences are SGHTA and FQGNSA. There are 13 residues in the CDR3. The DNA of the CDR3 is TGTGCCAGCAGCTTTTACAGGGACGATGAGCAGTTCTTC. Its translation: CASSFYRDDEQFF.

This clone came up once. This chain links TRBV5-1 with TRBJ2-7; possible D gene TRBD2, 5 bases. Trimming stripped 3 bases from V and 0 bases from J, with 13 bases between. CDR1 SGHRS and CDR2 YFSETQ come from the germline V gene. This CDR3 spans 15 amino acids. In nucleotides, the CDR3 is TGCGCCAGCAGCTCGCTAAGGACTCCCTCCTACGAGCAGTACTTC. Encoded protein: CASSSLRTPSYEQYF.

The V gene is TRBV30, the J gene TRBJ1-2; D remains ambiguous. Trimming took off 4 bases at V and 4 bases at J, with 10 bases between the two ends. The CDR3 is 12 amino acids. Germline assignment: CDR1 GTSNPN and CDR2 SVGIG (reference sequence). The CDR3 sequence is CAWIEGAYGYTF. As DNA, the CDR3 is TGTGCCTGGATAGAGGGAGCCTATGGCTACACCTTC.

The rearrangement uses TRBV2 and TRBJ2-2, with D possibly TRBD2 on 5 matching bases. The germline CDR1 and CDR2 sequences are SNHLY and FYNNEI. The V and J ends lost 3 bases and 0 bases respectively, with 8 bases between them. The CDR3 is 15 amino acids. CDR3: CASSDRGTNTGELFF. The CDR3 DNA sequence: TGTGCCAGCAGTGATAGAGGGACGAACACCGGGGAGCTGTTTTTT. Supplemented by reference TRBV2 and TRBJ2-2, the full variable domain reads EPEVTQTPSHQVTQMGQEVILRCVPISNHLYFYWYRQILGQKVEFLVSFYNNEISEKSEIFDDQFSVERPDGSNFTLKIRSTKLEDSAMYFCASSDRGTNTGELFFGEGSRLTVL.

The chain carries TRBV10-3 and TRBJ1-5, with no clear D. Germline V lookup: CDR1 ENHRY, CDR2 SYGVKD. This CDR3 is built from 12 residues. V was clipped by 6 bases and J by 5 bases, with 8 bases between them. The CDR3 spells CAISVGDQPQHF. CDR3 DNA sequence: TGTGCCATCAGCGTCGGAGATCAGCCCCAGCATTTT.

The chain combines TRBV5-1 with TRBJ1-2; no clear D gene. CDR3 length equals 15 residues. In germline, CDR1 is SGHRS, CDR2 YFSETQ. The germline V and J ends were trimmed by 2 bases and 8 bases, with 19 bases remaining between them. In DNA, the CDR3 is TGCGCCAGCAGCTTTGGGCAGGCCCTCTCGCACGGCTACACCTTC. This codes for CASSFGQALSHGYTF.

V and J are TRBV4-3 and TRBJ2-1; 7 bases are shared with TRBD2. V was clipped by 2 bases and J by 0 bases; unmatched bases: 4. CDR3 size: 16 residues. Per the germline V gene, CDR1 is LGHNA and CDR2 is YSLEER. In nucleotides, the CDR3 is TGCGCCAGCAGCCAACGGTGGGAGGGCTCCTACAATGAGCAGTTCTTC. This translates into CASSQRWEGSYNEQFF.

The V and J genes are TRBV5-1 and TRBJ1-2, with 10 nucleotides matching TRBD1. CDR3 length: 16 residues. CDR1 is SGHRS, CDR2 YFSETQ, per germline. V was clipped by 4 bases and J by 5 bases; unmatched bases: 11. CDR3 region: CASSLAGQGDIYGYTF. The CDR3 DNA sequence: TGCGCCAGCAGCCTGGCCGGACAGGGGGACATATATGGCTACACCTTC.

CDR3: CASSKGTGNAADTQYF. DNA for the CDR3: TGTGCCAGCAGCAAAGGTACAGGGAATGCGGCAGATACGCAGTATTTT. The chain joins TRBV21-1 to TRBJ2-3; the listed D gene, TRBD1, was not tested against the DNA. TRBV21-1 is marked as a pseudogene. The length of the CDR3 is 16 residues.

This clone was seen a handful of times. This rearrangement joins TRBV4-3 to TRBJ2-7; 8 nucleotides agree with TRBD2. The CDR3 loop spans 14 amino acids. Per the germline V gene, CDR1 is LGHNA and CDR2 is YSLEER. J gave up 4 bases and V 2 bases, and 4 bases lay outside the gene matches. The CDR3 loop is CASSQRGGSYEQYF. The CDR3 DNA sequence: TGCGCCAGCAGCCAACGGGGGGGCAGTTACGAGCAGTACTTC.

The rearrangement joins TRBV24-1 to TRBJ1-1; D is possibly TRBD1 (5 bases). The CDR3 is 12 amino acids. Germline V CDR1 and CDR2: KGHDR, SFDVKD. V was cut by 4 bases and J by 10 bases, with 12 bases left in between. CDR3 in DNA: TGTGCCACCAGTGACCAAATCGGGGGAGCTTTCTTT. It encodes CATSDQIGGAFF.

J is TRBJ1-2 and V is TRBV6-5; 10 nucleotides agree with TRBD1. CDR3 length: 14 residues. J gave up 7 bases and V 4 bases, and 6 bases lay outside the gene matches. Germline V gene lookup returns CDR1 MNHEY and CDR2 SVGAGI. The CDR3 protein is CASSWQTGGSGYTF. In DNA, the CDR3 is TGTGCCAGCAGTTGGCAGACAGGGGGCTCTGGCTACACCTTC.

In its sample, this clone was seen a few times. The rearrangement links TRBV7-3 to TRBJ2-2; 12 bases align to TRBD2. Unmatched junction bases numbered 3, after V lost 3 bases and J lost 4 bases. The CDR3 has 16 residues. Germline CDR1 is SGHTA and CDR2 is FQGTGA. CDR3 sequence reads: CASSLTSGSGTGELFF. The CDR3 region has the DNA TGTGCCAGCAGCTTGACTAGCGGGAGTGGCACCGGGGAGCTGTTTTTT.

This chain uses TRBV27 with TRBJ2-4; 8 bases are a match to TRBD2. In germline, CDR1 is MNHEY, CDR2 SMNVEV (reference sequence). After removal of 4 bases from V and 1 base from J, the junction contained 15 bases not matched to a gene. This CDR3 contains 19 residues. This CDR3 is CASSSTGFGRVLAKNIQYF. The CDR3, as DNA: TGTGCCAGCAGTTCGACAGGCTTCGGGAGGGTGTTGGCCAAAAACATTCAGTACTTC.

For the CDR3, the DNA is TGTGCCAGCAGTTTGTACAGGGGGCAGGTTAATCAGCCCCAGCATTTT. It specifies CASSLYRGQVNQPQHF. V usage is TRBV27 and J usage is TRBJ1-5, with 9 bases matching TRBD1. The germline V gene has CDR1 MNHEY and CDR2 SMNVEV (reference sequence). With V trimmed by 3 bases and J by 4 bases, 7 bases remained unmatched. The length of the CDR3 is 16 residues.

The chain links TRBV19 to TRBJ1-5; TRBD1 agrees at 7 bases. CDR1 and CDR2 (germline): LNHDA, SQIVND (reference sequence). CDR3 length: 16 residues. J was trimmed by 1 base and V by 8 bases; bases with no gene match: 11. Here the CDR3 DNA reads TGTGCCAGTGGTAGACAGGGATCGACAAGCAATCAGCCCCAGCATTTT. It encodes CASGRQGSTSNQPQHF.

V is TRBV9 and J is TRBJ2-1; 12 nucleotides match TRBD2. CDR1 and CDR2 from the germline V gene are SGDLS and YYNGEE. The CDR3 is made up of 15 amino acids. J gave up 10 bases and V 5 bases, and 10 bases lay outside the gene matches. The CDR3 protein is CASSADLAGGREQFF. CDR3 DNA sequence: TGTGCCAGCAGTGCGGACCTAGCGGGGGGGCGGGAGCAGTTCTTC.

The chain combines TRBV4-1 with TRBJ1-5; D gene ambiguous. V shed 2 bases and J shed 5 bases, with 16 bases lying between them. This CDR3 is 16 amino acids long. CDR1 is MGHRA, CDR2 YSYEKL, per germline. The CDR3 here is CASSQPGRRGHQPQHF. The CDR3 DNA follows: TGCGCCAGCAGCCAACCCGGGAGGAGAGGCCATCAGCCCCAGCATTTT.

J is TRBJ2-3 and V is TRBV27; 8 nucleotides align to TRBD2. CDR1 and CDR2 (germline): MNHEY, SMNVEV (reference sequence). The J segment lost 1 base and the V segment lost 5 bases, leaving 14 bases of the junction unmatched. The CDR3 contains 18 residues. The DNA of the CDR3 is TGTGCCAGCAGTCCTCCCCGGGGGGGAGGGCTCGGCACAGATACGCAGTATTTT. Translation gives CASSPPRGGGLGTDTQYF.